The table lists the clone carrying this T cell receptor beta chain with a count of one. Its antigen is as yet unknown. The data derive from a study of long-term antiretroviral therapy in people with HIV. Study-wide results and caveats: Despite increasing after ART, diversity remained lower than that of transplant donor controls. When set beside controls, HIV repertoires had CDR3 length ranges that were narrower.

In each sample, roughly 1-11 million cryopreserved PBMC were present before DNA extraction. Samples were assayed with immunoSEQ v3.0 at survey level. Sequencing aimed at roughly 40,000-55,000 T-cell genomes per sample. Profiled with immunoSEQ multiplex PCR; TCRdb holds only in-frame clones, not every one. The sample carries 20,000 or so clones, approximately 80% recorded once. The CDR3 is made up of 13 amino acids. V was trimmed by 0 bases and J by 3 bases, leaving 3 bases between them. The germline V gene encodes CDR1 PRHDT and CDR2 FYEKMQ (reference sequence). The sequenced sample was unsorted PBMCs, obtained 4.4 years after starting antiretroviral therapy. This receptor was taken from a man aged 25-40 years with HIV. V and J are TRBV13 and TRBJ2-1; D is uncertain. The CDR3 nucleotides read TGTGCCAGCAGCTTAGGAGACTACAATGAGCAGTTCTTC. Translating it yields CASSLGDYNEQFF. The whole variable domain, remainder taken from reference TRBV13 and TRBJ2-1, is AAGVIQSPRHLIKEKRETATLKCYPIPRHDTVYWYQQGPGQDPQFLISFYEKMQSDKGSIPDRFSAQQFSDYHSELNMSSLELGDSALYFCASSLGDYNEQFFGPGTRLTVL.